The rows below give T cell receptor beta chains drawn from one sample of a study of shared T cell receptors in the human thymus. Clones were sequenced by immunoSEQ multiplex PCR, and TCRdb holds only the in-frame ones, with some missing. This repertoire shows under 700,000 clones, about four fifths found once; its top ten account for 0.013%. These data were also filed under a second study, of human thymus T cells.

Sequences were obtained from thymocytes. The receptors shown here come from a boy younger than two with a congenital heart defect. The conserved cysteine and the conserved F or W are not part of the CDR3 here. Rows give clone size only sometimes, using once, few, many, or a class for an expanded clone.

J gene: TRBJ2-2
CDR3 length: 15
clone size: NA
V gene: TRBV11-2
CDR3 protein: ASSLSRGRGNTGELF

J gene: TRBJ2-7
CDR3 length: 15
clone size: NA
V gene: TRBV11-3
CDR3 protein: ASSPGIAGGHSYEQY

J gene: TRBJ1-1
CDR3 length: 17
clone size: NA
V gene: TRBV28
CDR3 protein: ASSLSDPRDRGQSTEAF

J gene: TRBJ2-7
CDR3 length: 13
clone size: NA
V gene: TRBV14
CDR3 protein: ASSQDRGRAYEQY

J gene: TRBJ2-7
CDR3 length: 11
clone size: NA
V gene: TRBV29-1
CDR3 protein: SVGATRSYEQY

J gene: TRBJ2-1
CDR3 length: 14
clone size: NA
V gene: TRBV7-9
CDR3 protein: ASSYSPGLENDEQF

J gene: TRBJ1-5
CDR3 length: 13
clone size: NA
V gene: TRBV9
CDR3 protein: ASSVGQGCNQPQH

J gene: TRBJ2-1
CDR3 length: 15
clone size: NA
V gene: TRBV25-1
CDR3 protein: ASSDAKPGTSYNEQF

J gene: TRBJ2-6
CDR3 length: 15
clone size: NA
V gene: TRBV5-1
CDR3 protein: ASREERTGSGANVLT

J gene: TRBJ1-1
CDR3 length: 11
clone size: NA
V gene: TRBV27
CDR3 protein: ASSLRGDTEAF

J gene: TRBJ1-1
CDR3 length: 13
clone size: NA
V gene: TRBV6-5
CDR3 protein: ASSYSNGRDTEAF

J gene: TRBJ2-7
CDR3 length: 11
clone size: NA
V gene: TRBV6-1
CDR3 protein: ASSEPPQGGKD

J gene: TRBJ2-7
CDR3 length: 16
clone size: NA
V gene: TRBV27
CDR3 protein: ASSLGLAGGPVPYEQY

J gene: TRBJ2-7
CDR3 length: 17
clone size: NA
V gene: TRBV6-1
CDR3 protein: ASSAPGLAGSGGIHEQY

J gene: TRBJ1-1
CDR3 length: 13
clone size: NA
V gene: TRBV11-2
CDR3 protein: ASSLESGQGVFAF

J gene: TRBJ2-1
CDR3 length: 15
clone size: NA
V gene: TRBV4-3
CDR3 protein: ASSQVQGLAGGNEQF

J gene: TRBJ2-5
CDR3 length: 14
clone size: NA
V gene: TRBV27
CDR3 protein: ASISGRGSEQETQY

J gene: TRBJ2-1
CDR3 length: 14
clone size: NA
V gene: TRBV5-1
CDR3 protein: ASSLGGRSSYNEQF

J gene: TRBJ2-7
CDR3 length: 14
clone size: NA
V gene: TRBV27
CDR3 protein: ASSLSPHRVPYEQY

J gene: TRBJ1-2
CDR3 length: 12
clone size: NA
V gene: TRBV19
CDR3 protein: ASIARGGAYGYT

J gene: TRBJ2-7
CDR3 length: 13
clone size: NA
V gene: TRBV6-5
CDR3 protein: ASSSIAGLTYEQY

J gene: TRBJ1-2
CDR3 length: 15
clone size: few
V gene: TRBV27
CDR3 protein: ASSFRVGSAGLGGYT

J gene: TRBJ2-3
CDR3 length: 12
clone size: NA
V gene: TRBV15
CDR3 protein: ATSRDTSTDTQY

J gene: TRBJ1-1
CDR3 length: 11
clone size: NA
V gene: TRBV7-2
CDR3 protein: ASSLVSREWAF

J gene: TRBJ2-7
CDR3 length: 14
clone size: NA
V gene: TRBV5-4
CDR3 protein: ASSLGLTSGRYEQY

J gene: TRBJ2-7
CDR3 length: 11
clone size: NA
V gene: TRBV6-5
CDR3 protein: ASSYAMAYEQY

J gene: TRBJ2-1
CDR3 length: 14
clone size: NA
V gene: TRBV5-8
CDR3 protein: ASLTAGRTAYNEQF

J gene: TRBJ2-2
CDR3 length: 16
clone size: NA
V gene: TRBV5-1
CDR3 protein: ASSLLVWAGGSSGELF

J gene: TRBJ2-7
CDR3 length: 12
clone size: few
V gene: TRBV6-6
CDR3 protein: ASRKDRGRGEQY

J gene: TRBJ2-7
CDR3 length: 17
clone size: NA
V gene: TRBV7-8
CDR3 protein: ASSLGCPGLAGATYEQY

J gene: TRBJ1-5
CDR3 length: 12
clone size: NA
V gene: TRBV7-2
CDR3 protein: ASSFFQVNQPQH

J gene: TRBJ1-2
CDR3 length: 11
clone size: NA
V gene: TRBV25-1
CDR3 protein: ASSESGSYGYT

J gene: TRBJ2-1
CDR3 length: 14
clone size: NA
V gene: TRBV19
CDR3 protein: ASSSERDRQDNEQF

J gene: TRBJ2-7
CDR3 length: 13
clone size: few
V gene: TRBV7-9
CDR3 protein: ASSPKREGPYEQY

J gene: TRBJ1-1
CDR3 length: 12
clone size: NA
V gene: TRBV11-2
CDR3 protein: ASSGGLSRGEAF

J gene: TRBJ2-4
CDR3 length: 16
clone size: once
V gene: TRBV18
CDR3 protein: ASSPRDSAGVGKNIQY

J gene: TRBJ1-4
CDR3 length: 12
clone size: NA
V gene: TRBV5-5
CDR3 protein: ASSRQGSNEKLF

J gene: TRBJ2-7
CDR3 length: 12
clone size: NA
V gene: TRBV5-1
CDR3 protein: ASRPKREPYEQY

J gene: TRBJ2-7
CDR3 length: 10
clone size: once
V gene: TRBV14
CDR3 protein: ASSQYGREQY

J gene: TRBJ2-5
CDR3 length: 11
clone size: NA
V gene: TRBV29-1
CDR3 protein: SVVAGLRETQY

J gene: TRBJ1-5
CDR3 length: 13
clone size: NA
V gene: TRBV28
CDR3 protein: ASSSAGATNQPQH

J gene: TRBJ1-2
CDR3 length: 13
clone size: NA
V gene: TRBV5-1
CDR3 protein: ASSLAGGFGYGYT

J gene: TRBJ1-2
CDR3 length: 13
clone size: few
V gene: TRBV14
CDR3 protein: ASSQDWPQRCGYT

J gene: TRBJ2-7
CDR3 length: 11
clone size: few
V gene: TRBV19
CDR3 protein: ASNRGGTEEQY

J gene: TRBJ2-7
CDR3 length: 16
clone size: NA
V gene: TRBV7-6
CDR3 protein: ASSITSAFSFSSYEQY

J gene: TRBJ1-1
CDR3 length: 14
clone size: NA
V gene: TRBV18
CDR3 protein: ASSPSEEGCDTEAF

J gene: TRBJ2-7
CDR3 length: 12
clone size: NA
V gene: TRBV10-3
CDR3 protein: AIRARRGPHEQY

J gene: TRBJ1-3
CDR3 length: 11
clone size: NA
V gene: TRBV21-1
CDR3 protein: ASIWGDGNTIY

J gene: TRBJ2-1
CDR3 length: 15
clone size: NA
V gene: TRBV5-3
CDR3 protein: ARSPGTSGSSYNEQF

J gene: TRBJ2-2
CDR3 length: 13
clone size: NA
V gene: TRBV4-3
CDR3 protein: ASSQGGGNTGELF

J gene: TRBJ2-7
CDR3 length: 20
clone size: NA
V gene: TRBV4-1
CDR3 protein: ASSQDRPPFRFAGGPLNEQY

J gene: TRBJ2-3
CDR3 length: 12
clone size: NA
V gene: TRBV27
CDR3 protein: ASSFWYGTDTQY

J gene: TRBJ1-1
CDR3 length: 9
clone size: NA
V gene: TRBV7-9
CDR3 protein: ASTWGTEAF